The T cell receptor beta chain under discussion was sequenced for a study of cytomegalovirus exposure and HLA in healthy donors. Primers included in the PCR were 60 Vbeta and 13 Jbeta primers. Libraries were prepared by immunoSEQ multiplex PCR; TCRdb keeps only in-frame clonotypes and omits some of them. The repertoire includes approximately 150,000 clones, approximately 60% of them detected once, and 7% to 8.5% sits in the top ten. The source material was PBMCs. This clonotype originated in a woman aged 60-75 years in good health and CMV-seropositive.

The CDR3 bases are TGCGCCAGCAGCTTGGGAGTTTACGAGCAGTACTTC. This sequence encodes CASSLGVYEQYF. The chain recombines TRBV5-1 with TRBJ2-7; D is unclear. Trimming removed 0 bases at V and 4 bases at J, with 5 bases between. The CDR3 length is 12 residues. Germline V gene lookup returns CDR1 SGHRS and CDR2 YFSETQ.